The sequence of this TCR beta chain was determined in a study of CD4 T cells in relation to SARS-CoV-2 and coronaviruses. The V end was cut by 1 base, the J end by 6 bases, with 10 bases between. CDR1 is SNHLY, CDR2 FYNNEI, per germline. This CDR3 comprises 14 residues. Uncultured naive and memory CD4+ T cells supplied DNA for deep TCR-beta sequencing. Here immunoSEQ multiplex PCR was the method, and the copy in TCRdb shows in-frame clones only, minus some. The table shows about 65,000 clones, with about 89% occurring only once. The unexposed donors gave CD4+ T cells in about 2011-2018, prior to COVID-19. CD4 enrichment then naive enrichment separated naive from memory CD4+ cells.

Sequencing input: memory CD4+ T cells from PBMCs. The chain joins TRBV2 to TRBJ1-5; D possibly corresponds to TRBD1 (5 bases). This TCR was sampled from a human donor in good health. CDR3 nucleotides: TGTGCCAGCAGTGAAGAGCAGGGAGGTCAGCCCCAGCATTTT. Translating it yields CASSEEQGGQPQHF.